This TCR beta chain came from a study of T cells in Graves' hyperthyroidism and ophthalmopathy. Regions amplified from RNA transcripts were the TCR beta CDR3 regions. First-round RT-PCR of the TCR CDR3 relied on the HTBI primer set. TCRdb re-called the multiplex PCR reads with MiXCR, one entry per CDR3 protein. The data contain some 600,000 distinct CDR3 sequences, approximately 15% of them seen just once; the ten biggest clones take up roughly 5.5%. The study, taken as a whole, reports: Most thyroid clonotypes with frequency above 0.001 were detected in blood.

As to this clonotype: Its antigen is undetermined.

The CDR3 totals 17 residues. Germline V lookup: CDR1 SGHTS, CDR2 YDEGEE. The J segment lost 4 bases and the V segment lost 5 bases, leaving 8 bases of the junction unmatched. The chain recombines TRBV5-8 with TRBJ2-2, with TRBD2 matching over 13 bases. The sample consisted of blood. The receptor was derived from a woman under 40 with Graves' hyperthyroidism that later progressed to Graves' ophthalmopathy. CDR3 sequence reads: CASRTGLAGEFTGELFF. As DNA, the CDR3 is TGTGCCAGCAGGACCGGACTAGCGGGAGAATTCACCGGGGAGCTGTTTTTT.